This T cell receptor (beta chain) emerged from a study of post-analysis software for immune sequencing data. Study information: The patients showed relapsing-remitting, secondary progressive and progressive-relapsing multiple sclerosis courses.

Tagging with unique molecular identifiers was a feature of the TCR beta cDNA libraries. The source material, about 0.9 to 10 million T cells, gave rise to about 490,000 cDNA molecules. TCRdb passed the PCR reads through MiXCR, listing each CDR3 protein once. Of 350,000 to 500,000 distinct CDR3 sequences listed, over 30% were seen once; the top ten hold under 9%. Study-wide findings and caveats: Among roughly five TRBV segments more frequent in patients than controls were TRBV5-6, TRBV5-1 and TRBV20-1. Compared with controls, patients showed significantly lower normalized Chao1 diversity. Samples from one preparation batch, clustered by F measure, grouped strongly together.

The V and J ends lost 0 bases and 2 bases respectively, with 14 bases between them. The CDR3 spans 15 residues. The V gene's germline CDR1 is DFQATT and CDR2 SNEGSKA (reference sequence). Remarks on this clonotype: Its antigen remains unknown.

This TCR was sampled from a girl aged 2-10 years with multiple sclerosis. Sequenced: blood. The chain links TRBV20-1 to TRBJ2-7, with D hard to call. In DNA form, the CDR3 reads TGCAGTGCTAGAGATCTGCCGGACGGAACCTACGAGCAGTACTTC. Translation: CSARDLPDGTYEQYF.